These 32 T cell receptor delta chains originate from one sample sequenced in a study of γδ T cells in repeated Plasmodium falciparum infection. TCRdb redid the clone calls on the multiplex PCR reads with CATT. The sample records 53,000 or so delta-chain clones, 1.9% being singletons. Bulk repertoires came from Vgamma9/Vdelta2+ or Vdelta2-negative gammadelta T cells flow-sorted from PBMC. Material for sequencing was gamma-delta T cells from blood. These TCRs come from a pool of human donors (malaria-infected and uninfected, not separated).

At least ten counts were recorded for this clone. The junction departs from germline at one end; a sequencing error may be responsible. The chain recombines TRDV1 with TRDJ3; 7 nucleotides align to TRDD2. The J gene is absent in TCRdb and was assigned here via DNA matching to germline. The CDR3 covers 24 residues. Germline V lookup: CDR1 TSWWSYY, CDR2 QGS. The CDR3 sequence: CALVVSYPTVLRIQSSWDTQQMFF. The CDR3 region has the DNA TGTGCTCTTGTGGTTTCCTACCCTACGGTACTGCGGATCCAAAGCTCCTGGGACACCCAACAGATGTTTTTC.

This clone was counted many times. TCRdb's protein for this DNA is that of a much larger clone and differs from the translation at residue 8, likely a read error; the protein shown is the DNA translation. This chain joins TRDV3 and TRDJ1; 10 nucleotides line up with TRDD3. The J gene was missing in TCRdb and was found by matching the end of the DNA to germline. CDR1 and CDR2 from the germline V gene are TVYSNPD and GDNSRS (reference sequence). J lost 2 bases, V lost 2 bases, and 17 bases had no gene match. This CDR3 is built from 18 residues. This CDR3 is CAFGGLYRGIRKTDKLIF. In DNA form, the CDR3 reads TGTGCCTTTGGAGGGCTTTACCGGGGGATACGAAAAACCGATAAACTCATCTTT.

The table lists this clone with a few counts. With a far larger clone one base away, a read error is the likely cause. Distinct nucleotide sequences in the sample also encode this CDR3. The DNA of the CDR3 is TGTGCTCTTGGGGATTCCTTGCTAAGCGTACTGGGGGATACAGACACCGATAAACTCATCTTT. Translated: CALGDSLLSVLGDTDTDKLIF. The chain couples TRDV1 to TRDJ1; 12 nucleotides line up with TRDD3. TCRdb supplies no J gene; here it was assigned by aligning the nucleotide sequence to germline. CDR1 is TSWWSYY and CDR2 is QGS in the germline V gene. CDR3 size: 21 residues. V gave up 3 bases and J gave up 0 bases; unmatched junction bases: 17.

This clone was seen only a few times. The TCRdb record carries a much larger clone's protein, which differs from this DNA's translation at residue 3; a read error is the likely cause, and the protein listed here is the DNA translation. The CDR3 nucleotides are TGTGCCAGTGACACCGTAGGTGGGGGCTCACTCAAACTCATCTTT. Its translation is CASDTVGGGSLKLIF. This rearrangement joins TRDV2 to TRDJ1, with D perhaps matching TRDD3 (6 bases). TCRdb supplies no J gene; here it was assigned by aligning the nucleotide sequence to germline. The CDR3 runs 15 residues. Germline V gene lookup returns CDR1 GEAIGNYY and CDR2 EKD.

With regard to this clone: The mismatch at residue 15 between this DNA's translation and the TCRdb protein of a much larger clone likely reflects a read error; the protein shown is translated from the DNA. The chain employs TRDV1 and TRDJ2, with 8 bases lining up with TRDD3. TCRdb supplies no J gene; here it was assigned by aligning the nucleotide sequence to germline. Per germline, CDR1 TSWWSYY and CDR2 QGS. There are 20 residues in the CDR3. Germline trimming cut 5 bases from V and 7 bases from J; bases unmatched to any gene: 24. The CDR3 DNA reads TGTGCTCTTGGGAATCGTATCCCGTACTGGGGGCCCCGAGGGGTAGCACAACTCTTCTTT. This encodes CALGNRIPYWGPRGVAQLFF.

As regards this clone: It is likely a read error: a sequence one base away is far more abundant. This same CDR3 is encoded by further DNA sequences in the sample. This CDR3 is CALGVPPLFLRGWGRDRTDKLIF. In DNA form, the CDR3 reads TGTGCTCTTGGGGTCCCTCCCCTCTTCCTACGTGGCTGGGGGAGAGACAGAACCGACAAACTCATCTTT. J is TRDJ1 and V is TRDV1; D may be TRDD2 or TRDD3 (8 bases each). Germline matching of the DNA provided the J gene here, since TCRdb leaves it blank. From germline, CDR1 is TSWWSYY and CDR2 QGS. The CDR3 length is 23 residues.

In its sample, this clone was seen many times. A read error likely explains this, since a far larger clone differs by one base. The same CDR3 is also encoded by other DNA sequences in this sample. The chain carries TRDV3 and TRDJ1, with 13 bases fitting TRDD3. Here the J gene came from matching the DNA to germline, since TCRdb omits it. The V gene end was trimmed by 3 bases and the J gene end by 7 bases; junction bases not matched to a gene: 14. Germline lookup yields CDR1 TVYSNPD and CDR2 GDNSRS (reference sequence). The CDR3 length is 16 residues. As DNA, the CDR3 is TGTGCCTTCTTCTCGACTGGGGGATACGCCGGAGGTAAACTCATCTTT. This encodes CAFFSTGGYAGGKLIF.

In the case of this clone: The TCRdb protein, from a much larger clone, departs from this DNA's translation at residue 16, likely by read error; the protein shown derives from the DNA. Other DNA sequences in the sample encode the same CDR3. The CDR3 DNA follows: TGTGCCTTCCAGAAGGCCTTCCTGTACTGGGGGACTCACCTAACCGAGAAACTCATATTT. Translating gives CAFQKAFLYWGTHLTEKLIF. The chain combines TRDV3 with TRDJ1; 9 positions agree with TRDD3. CDR3 size: 20 residues. Germline CDR1 TVYSNPD, CDR2 GDNSRS (reference sequence).

This clone was counted between two and nine times. A far larger clone is a single base away, which makes a read error likely. Additional DNA sequences in this sample encode the identical CDR3. This rearrangement joins TRDV2 to TRDJ1; TRDD3 matches at 8 bases. Germline V gene lookup returns CDR1 GEAIGNYY and CDR2 EKD. V trimming: 4 bases; J trimming: 1 base; junction bases outside the gene matches: 13. The CDR3 is 17 amino acids. This CDR3 reads CACDTVGGSGVTDKLIF. In nucleotides, the CDR3 is TGTGCCTGTGATACCGTTGGGGGATCCGGGGTCACCGATAAACTCATCTTT.

Comments on this clone: A far larger clone is one base from this, pointing to a likely read error. Additional DNA sequences in this sample encode the identical CDR3. The chain links TRDV2 to TRDJ1; 9 positions match TRDD2. In the absence of a J gene in TCRdb, the DNA was matched to germline to assign it here. Germline V gene lookup returns CDR1 GEAIGNYY and CDR2 EKD. The V and J ends lost 4 bases and 0 bases, in that order; junction bases with no gene match: 14. The CDR3 length is 18 residues. CDR3 nucleotide sequence: TGTGCCTGTGATCGCCTTCCTACCGGGGCGGACCACACCGATAAACTCATCTTT. As protein: CACDRLPTGADHTDKLIF.

Details on this clone: A read error likely explains this, since a far larger clone differs by one base. The chain recombines TRDV1 with TRDJ1, with 9 positions matching TRDD2. The J gene, left out of TCRdb, was set here by checking the DNA against germline. Germline V gene lookup returns CDR1 TSWWSYY and CDR2 QGS. This CDR3 spans 24 amino acids. The CDR3 is CALGELVPPTLPTSLWGLPDKLIF. The CDR3 DNA sequence: TGTGCTCTTGGAGAACTAGTTCCCCCGACCCTTCCTACAAGTCTCTGGGGATTGCCGGATAAACTCATCTTT.

Concerning this clone itself: The amino acid sequence in TCRdb belongs to a much larger clone and departs from this DNA's translation at residue 4, likely a sequencing read error; the sequence shown is translated from the DNA. The chain uses TRDV1 and TRDJ1, with 11 bases that match TRDD3. TCRdb offers no J gene call, so here the DNA was matched to germline to obtain one. Germline lookup yields CDR1 TSWWSYY and CDR2 QGS. CDR3 length: 22 residues. CDR3 coding DNA: TGTGCTCTTGAGGAAACGAGAATTCCTACGTGGGCTGGGGGATACAGGGACGATAAACTCATCTTT. It specifies CALEETRIPTWAGGYRDDKLIF.

A remark on this clone: TCRdb shows a much larger clone's protein in place of this DNA's translation, and the two differ at residue 5, likely through a read error; the protein shown is translated from the DNA. This chain connects TRDV1 to TRDJ1, with D possibly being TRDD3 (6 bases). The J gene is not listed in TCRdb, so it was assigned here from a DNA match to germline. Germline V gives CDR1 TSWWSYY, CDR2 QGS. CDR3 length: 17 residues. The CDR3 loop reads CALGKLLGPWYTDKLIF. DNA for the CDR3: TGTGCTCTTGGGAAACTGCTGGGGCCATGGTACACCGATAAACTCATCTTT.

In the case of this clone: A far larger clone lies a single base away; this is likely a read error. The sample has other DNA sequences that encode this CDR3 too. The rearrangement uses TRDV3 and TRDJ1, with D possibly being TRDD2 (6 bases). The J gene, not given by TCRdb, was assigned here from a germline match of the nucleotide sequence. Looked up from germline, CDR1 is TVYSNPD and CDR2 is GDNSRS (reference sequence). The CDR3 sequence is 21 residues long. This chain's CDR3 is CATLKTVILPGWCPYTDKLIF. CDR3 DNA: TGTGCTACGCTCAAAACCGTTATCCTACCGGGCTGGTGCCCTTACACCGATAAACTCATCTTT.

In its sample, this clone was seen a few times. TCRdb assigns this DNA the protein of a much larger clone, which departs from its translation at residue 14; this likely reflects a read error, and the protein shown comes from translating the DNA. V usage is TRDV1 and J usage is TRDJ1; a weak D match, TRDD3 (5 bases). Assignment of the J gene here rests on matching the DNA to germline, because TCRdb gives none. Germline lookup yields CDR1 TSWWSYY and CDR2 QGS. This CDR3 contains 20 residues. Trimming removed 3 bases from V and 1 base from J, with 27 bases in between. CDR3 amino acids: CALGDFAGTPRRECTDKLIF. CDR3 DNA sequence: TGTGCTCTTGGGGACTTCGCGGGGACTCCAAGGCGAGAGTGCACCGATAAACTCATCTTT.

Worth noting for this clone: The mismatch at residue 6 between this DNA's translation and the TCRdb protein of a much larger clone likely reflects a read error; the protein shown is translated from the DNA. The V gene is TRDV1, the J gene TRDJ1; TRDD3 matches at 7 bases. Here the J gene came from matching the DNA to germline, since TCRdb omits it. V lost 2 bases and J lost 2; bases outside the gene matches: 26. CDR3 length: 22 residues. Germline V CDR1 and CDR2: TSWWSYY, QGS. Here the CDR3 DNA reads TGTGCTCTTGGGGAAAAGCGGTGGCCTACTGGAGGGGGATCTCCACCTACCGATAAACTCATCTTT. Encoded protein: CALGEKRWPTGGGSPPTDKLIF.

The sample holds a few counts of this clone. The protein TCRdb gives is from a much larger clone and does not agree with this DNA's translation at residue 20, likely a read error; the protein shown here comes from the DNA. The V gene was identified as TRDV1, while no J gene was called; the table's TRDD3 call for D was not verified on the DNA. The CDR3 contains 22 residues. Looked up from germline, CDR1 is TSWWSYY and CDR2 is QGS. CDR3 protein: CALGERRWPTGGGSPPTDKPIF. Written as DNA, the CDR3 is TGTGCTCTTGGGGAAAGGCGGTGGCCTACTGGAGGGGGATCTCCACCTACCGATAAACCCATCTTT.

V gene TRAV38-2/DV8 was called; the J gene was not; TRDD3, the D gene given by the table, was not confirmed from the DNA. From germline, CDR1 is TSESDYY and CDR2 QEAYKQQN. This CDR3 has 19 amino acids. DNA of the CDR3: TGTGCTTATAGGAGCGCGAGCCTACTGGGGGATATCTACAAAGAGAGACTCATATTT. Protein sequence: CAYRSASLLGDIYKERLIF.

The chain combines TRDV1 with TRDJ1, with 13 nucleotides matching TRDD3. V was clipped by 1 base and J by 14 bases; unmatched bases: 43. The CDR3 sequence is 26 residues long. The germline V gene encodes CDR1 TSWWSYY and CDR2 QGS. The chain's CDR3 is CALGERGWDLSSYYWGIRCRTDKPIF. In DNA form, the CDR3 reads TGTGCTCTTGGGGAACGGGGTTGGGATCTCAGTTCCTACTACTGGGGGATACGCTGTAGGACCGATAAACCAATCTTT.

This clone came up a few times. The likely explanation is a read error, given a far larger clone one base away. The same CDR3 can be traced to other DNA sequences in this sample. The rearrangement joins TRDV3 to TRDJ1; D possibly uses TRDD2 or TRDD3 (7 bases each). Here the J gene was assigned by germline matching of the DNA, as TCRdb has none. The V gene's germline CDR1 is TVYSNPD and CDR2 GDNSRS (reference sequence). This CDR3 contains 20 residues. The CDR3 nucleotides read TGTGCCTGTAAAAAACTTCCTATTTGGGTGCTGGGGGCCCACACTGATAAACTCATCTTT. It is translated as CACKKLPIWVLGAHTDKLIF.

This clone showed up just a few times. A far more abundant clone sits one base away, making this likely a read error. The sample carries other DNA sequences with the same CDR3. CDR3 sequence (DNA): TGTGCCTTTCAGCGCCCGCTACTGGGGGACACGCATGAGGGCACCGATAAACTCATCTTT. The encoded protein is CAFQRPLLGDTHEGTDKLIF. The chain combines TRDV3 with TRDJ1; 9 bases are a match to TRDD3. TCRdb carries no J gene annotation; the J gene was assigned here by matching the DNA with germline. Germline lookup yields CDR1 TVYSNPD and CDR2 GDNSRS (reference sequence). The CDR3 length is 20 residues. J was trimmed by 1 base and V by 2 bases; bases with no gene match: 23.

This clone is judged medium-sized (0.01 to 0.1%). Other DNA sequences in the same sample also yield this CDR3. In DNA, the CDR3 is TGTGCCTGTGACGCCCTTACTGGGGGCTCCGGGGGACTCATCTTT. As protein: CACDALTGGSGGLIF. The rearrangement joins TRDV2 to TRDJ1, with TRDD3 matching over 8 bases. CDR3 length: 15 amino acids. Germline lookup yields CDR1 GEAIGNYY and CDR2 EKD. Trimming removed 3 bases from V and 10 bases from J; junction bases left unmatched: 15.

This clone was seen a handful of times. TCRdb's entry gives the protein of a much larger clone, which mismatches this DNA's translation at residue 12, likely from a read error; the protein reported here is translated from the DNA. V and J are TRDV1 and TRDJ1; D not resolved. The J gene comes from matching the DNA to germline here; TCRdb lacks it. The CDR3 totals 16 residues. Per germline, CDR1 TSWWSYY and CDR2 QGS. For the CDR3, the DNA is TGTGCTCTTGGGGAATCTCTCCTGGCCCCCACCGGTAAACTCATCTTT. The encoded protein is CALGESLLAPTGKLIF.

This clone has at least ten counts. The protein held in TCRdb is that of a much larger clone and does not match this DNA's translation at residue 4, likely because of a read error; the protein shown is translated from the DNA. The V call is TRDV1, the J call TRDJ1; 7 bases map to TRDD3. Germline CDR1 and CDR2: TSWWSYY and QGS. This CDR3 region has 19 residues. The CDR3 is CALREHIYVRWGRVDKLIF. The CDR3 DNA is TGTGCTCTTAGGGAACACATCTACGTGAGGTGGGGGAGAGTCGATAAACTCATCTTT.

This clone was counted many times. It differs at one base from a far larger clone, so likely a read error. Other DNA sequences in the same sample also yield this CDR3. This rearrangement joins TRDV1 to TRDJ1, with TRDD3 as a possible D gene (5 bases). TCRdb offers no J gene call, so here the DNA was matched to germline to obtain one. Germline CDR1 and CDR2: TSWWSYY and QGS. The CDR3 has 17 amino acids. In DNA, the CDR3 is TGTGCTCTCGGGGAAGGCTATCCAATGCTCTACACCGATAAACTCATCTTT. Protein sequence: CALGEGYPMLYTDKLIF.

As concerns this clone: TCRdb's protein, taken from a much larger clone, differs from this DNA's translation at residue 3, likely owing to a read error; the protein displayed comes from the DNA. The chain recombines TRDV1 with TRDJ2; TRDD3 matches at 13 bases. The J gene, absent from TCRdb, was called here by matching the DNA to germline. This CDR3 region has 22 residues. Germline V gene lookup returns CDR1 TSWWSYY and CDR2 QGS. The CDR3 DNA sequence: TGTGCTCCTGGGGAATGGGAGTTGTACTGGGGGATACGAGGGAGCTTGACAGCACAACTCTTCTTT. It codes for CAPGEWELYWGIRGSLTAQLFF.

As for this clone: This likely traces to a read error, being one base from a far larger clone. Other DNA sequences of this sample code for an identical CDR3. The V gene reported is TRDV2; the J gene is uncalled; the table's D call, TRDD3, was not checked against the DNA. The CDR3 sequence is 21 residues long. Germline V gene sequence: CDR1 GEAIGNYY, CDR2 EKD. The DNA for the CDR3 is TGTGCCTGTGACACCGAAAGGGTTCTTACTGGGGGATATCCGTACACCGATAAACTAATCTTT. It encodes CACDTERVLTGGYPYTDKLIF.

This clone was found a few times. TCRdb's protein, taken from a much larger clone, differs from this DNA's translation at residues 3 and 15, likely owing to a read error; the protein displayed comes from the DNA. The rearrangement uses TRDV1 and TRDJ1; TRDD2 matches at 9 bases. The CDR3 is 20 residues long. Germline V CDR1 and CDR2: TSWWSYY, QGS. The CDR3 nucleotides read TGTGCTTTTGGGGAACTACCCCCGATCCTTCCTACGGGGGGATCCCACAAACTCATCTTT. Protein: CAFGELPPILPTGGSHKLIF.

In the case of this clone: This likely traces to a read error, being one base from a far larger clone. The sample carries other DNA sequences with the same CDR3. V is TRDV1 and J is TRDJ1, with TRDD3 identical over 7 bases. The J gene, left out of TCRdb, was set here by checking the DNA against germline. The junction had 30 bases not matched to a gene; V was cut back by 0 bases and J by 8 bases. CDR1 is TSWWSYY and CDR2 is QGS in the germline V gene. This CDR3 has 22 amino acids. The CDR3 loop is CALGELYFWGRTPLRRGGKLIF. The CDR3 region has the DNA TGTGCTCTTGGGGAACTCTACTTCTGGGGGCGAACACCCTTAAGAAGGGGAGGCAAACTCATCTTT.

This clone was observed at least ten times. The translation of this DNA and the TCRdb protein of a much larger clone differ at residue 18, probably owing to a read error; the protein shown here is translated from the DNA. The V gene is TRDV2, the J gene TRDJ1, with 9 positions matching TRDD3. Germline V gives CDR1 GEAIGNYY, CDR2 EKD. The CDR3 totals 20 residues. Written as DNA, the CDR3 is TGTGCCTGTGACACCGAGGAAGTACGGGGATACGAGGGGGTTACCGATAAACCCATCTTT. Amino acids: CACDTEEVRGYEGVTDKPIF.

The rearrangement links TRDV3 to TRDJ2; perhaps TRDD3 as D (6 bases). TCRdb leaves out the J gene; it was filled in here by matching the DNA to germline. The CDR3 runs 13 residues. The V gene's germline CDR1 is TVYSNPD and CDR2 GDNSRS (reference sequence). V shed 4 bases and J shed 2 bases, with 11 bases lying between them. The DNA of the CDR3 is TGTGCCTCCTGGGGATGCTTGACAGCACAACTCTTCTTT. It specifies CASWGCLTAQLFF. The full variable domain, its missing parts supplied by reference TRDV3 and TRDJ2, is CDKVTQSSPDQTVASGSEVVLLCTYDTVYSNPDLFWYRIRPDYSFQFVFYGDNSRSEGADFTQGRFSVKHILTQKAFHLVISPVRTEDSATYYCASWGCLTAQLFFGKGTQLIVEP.

For this clone: TCRdb's listed protein matches a much larger clone and diverges from this DNA's translation at residue 19, likely through a read error; the protein shown comes from the DNA. This chain links TRDV1 with TRDJ1, with TRDD3 matching over 12 bases. The J gene is absent in TCRdb and was assigned here via DNA matching to germline. The CDR3 has 22 amino acids. Per the germline V gene, CDR1 is TSWWSYY and CDR2 is QGS. CDR3 residues: CALGELVGLSDLTGGYTDRLIF. In nucleotides, the CDR3 is TGTGCTCTTGGGGAACTAGTTGGCCTGAGCGACCTCACTGGGGGATACACCGATAGACTCATCTTT.